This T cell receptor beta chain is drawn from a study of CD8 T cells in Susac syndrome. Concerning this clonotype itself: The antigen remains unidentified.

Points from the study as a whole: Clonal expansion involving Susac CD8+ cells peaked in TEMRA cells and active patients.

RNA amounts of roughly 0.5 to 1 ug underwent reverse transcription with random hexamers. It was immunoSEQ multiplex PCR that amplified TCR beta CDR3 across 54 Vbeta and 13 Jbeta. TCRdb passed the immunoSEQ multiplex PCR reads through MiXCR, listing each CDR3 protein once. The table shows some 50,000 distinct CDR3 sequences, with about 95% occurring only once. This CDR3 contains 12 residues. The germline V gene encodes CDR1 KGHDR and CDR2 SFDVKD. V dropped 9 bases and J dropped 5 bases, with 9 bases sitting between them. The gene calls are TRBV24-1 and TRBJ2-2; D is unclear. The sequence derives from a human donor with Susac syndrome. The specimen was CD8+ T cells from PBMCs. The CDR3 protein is CATLGETGELFF. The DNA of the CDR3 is TGTGCCACCCTTGGAGAGACCGGGGAGCTGTTTTTT.